A single sample gave rise to the 6 T cell receptor beta chains below, sequenced in a study of cytomegalovirus exposure and HLA in healthy donors. 13 Jbeta primers and 60 Vbeta primers were used for the PCR. Data came from immunoSEQ multiplex PCR; TCRdb stores just in-frame clones and leaves some out. The sample has 120,000 or so clones, about 81% seen once; the top ten hold around 2%. Sequenced: PBMCs. The receptors were sampled from a man aged 35 to 55 in good health and CMV-seronegative.

The chain links TRBV29-1 to TRBJ2-7; 11 bases are a match to TRBD1. This CDR3 has 13 residues. V trimming: 8 bases; J trimming: 2 bases; junction bases outside the gene matches: 5. Germline V gene sequence: CDR1 SQVTM, CDR2 ANQGSEA. The CDR3 sequence: CSIRTGGPYEQYF. The CDR3 nucleotides are TGCAGCATCCGGACAGGGGGCCCCTACGAGCAGTACTTC.

This sequence joins TRBV19 and TRBJ2-3; 10 bases fit TRBD2. From germline, CDR1 is LNHDA and CDR2 SQIVND (reference sequence). The V segment lost 2 bases and the J segment 6 bases; nucleotides outside the gene matches: 5. The CDR3 is 15 residues long. The CDR3 here is CASSISGGVWDTQYF. CDR3 DNA: TGTGCCAGTAGTATAAGCGGGGGGGTATGGGATACGCAGTATTTT.

The CDR3 DNA reads TGTGCCAGCAGGGTACAGGAACACGGCGGGGCCAACGTCCTGACTTTC. Its translation is CASRVQEHGGANVLTF. The chain has TRBV28 and TRBJ2-6, with a tentative D call TRBD1 (5 bases). This CDR3 is built from 16 residues. The V gene lost 6 bases and the J gene lost 4 bases, with 16 bases spanning the gap. CDR1 MDHEN and CDR2 SYDVKM come from the germline V gene. Full variable domain (missing parts from reference TRBV28 and TRBJ2-6): DVKVTQSSRYLVKRTGEKVFLECVQDMDHENMFWYRQDPGLGLRLIYFSYDVKMKEKGDIPEGYSVSREKKERFSLILESASTNQTSMYLCASRVQEHGGANVLTFGAGSRLTVL.

The chain is built from TRBV9 and TRBJ2-1; tentatively, D is TRBD2 (5 bases). Germline CDR1 and CDR2: SGDLS and YYNGEE. The CDR3 is 14 amino acids. Trimming left V 0 bases short and J 2 bases short, with 6 bases between. CDR3 DNA sequence: TGTGCCAGCAGCGTAGACGGGACCTACAATGAGCAGTTCTTC. Translation: CASSVDGTYNEQFF.

The chain carries TRBV28 and TRBJ2-3; D may be TRBD1 (5 bases). This CDR3 spans 15 amino acids. CDR1 MDHEN and CDR2 SYDVKM come from the germline V gene. V was cut by 4 bases and J by 1 base, with 12 bases left in between. The CDR3 spells CASSSSGAGTDTQYF. Written as DNA, the CDR3 is TGTGCCAGCAGTTCCTCTGGGGCCGGCACAGATACGCAGTATTTT.

J is TRBJ2-6 and V is TRBV19, with D uncertain. This CDR3 region has 15 residues. Trimming left V 5 bases short and J 2 bases short, with 10 bases between. The germline gives CDR1 LNHDA, CDR2 SQIVND (reference sequence). The CDR3 sequence is CASSLQTAGANVLTF. In DNA form, the CDR3 reads TGTGCCAGTAGTCTACAAACAGCTGGGGCCAACGTCCTGACTTTC.